Listed below are T cell receptor beta chains from one sample, sequenced in a study of identical twins. TCRdb processed the 5' RACE reads anew with MiXCR; each CDR3 protein has one entry. This sample has more than 1.5 million distinct CDR3 sequences, with less than 40% found just once. The sample taken for sequencing was cord blood. The receptors were gathered from a newborn girl in good health. Each CDR3 is given with its conserved first and last residue. The D gene is left open where the match is weak. Size is stated for part of the rows, as once, few or many counts, or as a class when the clone is expanded.

d_call	v_call	clone_size	j_call	cdr3_aa	cdr3_nt
.	TRBV3-1	.	TRBJ2-1	CASSQGSWGAYNEQFF	TGTGCCAGCAGCCAAGGCTCTTGGGGGGCCTACAATGAGCAGTTCTTC
TRBD2	TRBV15	.	TRBJ2-1	CATSRGSGSDEQFF	TGTGCCACCAGCAGAGGTAGCGGGAGCGATGAGCAGTTCTTC
TRBD2	TRBV20-1	.	TRBJ2-1	CSAPGLEAAIPYNEQFF	TGCAGTGCCCCGGGACTAGAGGCGGCTATACCATACAATGAGCAGTTCTTC
TRBD1	TRBV7-2	.	TRBJ1-2	CASSLAPGQGKNYGCTF	TGTGCCAGCAGCTTAGCGCCGGGACAGGGTAAAAACTATGGCTGCACCTTC
.	TRBV6-1	.	TRBJ2-5	CASKDDLETQYF	TGTGCCAGCAAAGACGATTTGGAGACCCAGTACTTC
TRBD2	TRBV6-1	few	TRBJ2-5	CASRFRTGGLQETQYF	TGTGCCAGCAGATTCCGTACGGGGGGTCTCCAAGAGACCCAGTACTTC
.	TRBV20-1	few	TRBJ2-7	CSARPARLSYEQYF	TGCAGTGCTAGACCGGCGCGGCTAAGCTACGAGCAGTACTTC
.	TRBV9	few	TRBJ2-3	CASSVGDWYTDTQYF	TGTGCCAGCAGCGTAGGGGACTGGTACACAGATACGCAGTATTTT
TRBD2	TRBV12-5	few	TRBJ2-7	CASGLGLAGYEQYF	TGTGCTAGTGGTTTGGGACTAGCGGGATACGAGCAGTACTTC
.	TRBV12-3/TRBV12-4	.	TRBJ1-1	CASRRDSGIEAFF	TGTGCCAGCAGGAGAGATTCGGGCATTGAAGCTTTCTTT
TRBD2	TRBV20-1	.	TRBJ2-1	CSARALPSGSNNEQFF	TGCAGTGCTAGAGCCTTGCCTAGCGGTTCCAACAATGAGCAGTTCTTC
.	TRBV10-3	few	TRBJ1-5	CAISEDYSNQPQHF	TGTGCCATCAGTGAGGATTATAGCAATCAGCCCCAGCATTTT
.	TRBV12-3/TRBV12-4	many	TRBJ1-5	CASSLPGRRNQPQHF	TGTGCCAGCAGTTTACCCGGGAGGCGCAATCAGCCCCAGCATTTT
TRBD2	TRBV20-1	few	TRBJ2-7	CSAEAGRAGGEHKGQYF	TGCAGTGCCGAGGCGGGTCGAGCGGGAGGGGAACACAAGGGGCAGTACTTC
TRBD2	TRBV10-3	few	TRBJ2-1	CAIRSLAGSHNEQFF	TGTGCCATCAGATCACTAGCGGGAAGCCACAATGAGCAGTTCTTC
TRBD2	TRBV15	few	TRBJ2-3	CATSRGRDYGISTDTQYF	TGTGCCACCAGCAGAGGCCGGGACTACGGTATAAGCACAGATACGCAGTATTTT
.	TRBV5-1	many	TRBJ1-2	CASSLEVGYGYTF	TGCGCCAGCAGCTTGGAGGTCGGCTATGGCTACACCTTC
.	TRBV9	.	TRBJ1-1	CASSVGGAVNTEAFF	TGTGCCAGCAGCGTAGGAGGGGCAGTGAACACTGAAGCTTTCTTT
TRBD1	TRBV20-1	.	TRBJ1-4	CSARDRGGSGEKLFF	TGCAGTGCTAGAGATCGAGGGGGCTCGGGTGAAAAACTGTTTTTT
TRBD2	TRBV28	.	TRBJ2-7	CASSLSGRLADYEQYF	TGTGCCAGCAGTTTATCTGGCCGACTAGCGGATTACGAGCAGTACTTC
.	TRBV24-1	few	TRBJ1-1	CATSERGGTEAFF	TGTGCCACCAGTGAGAGGGGGGGCACTGAAGCTTTCTTT
TRBD2	TRBV10-1	.	TRBJ2-5	CASIEGGLEGQETQYF	TGCGCCAGCATCGAGGGGGGACTAGAGGGACAAGAGACCCAGTACTTC
TRBD1	TRBV7-9	.	TRBJ1-2	CASNGDRDNGYTF	TGTGCCAGCAACGGGGACAGGGATAATGGCTACACCTTC
TRBD1	TRBV2	few	TRBJ2-1	CASIRRGLAYNEQFF	TGTGCCAGCATCCGCAGGGGGCTCGCATACAATGAGCAGTTCTTC
.	TRBV20-1	few	TRBJ2-7	CSASGISHEQYF	TGCAGTGCTAGCGGGATATCCCACGAGCAGTACTTC
TRBD2	TRBV29-1	.	TRBJ2-1	CSVDPRTRWANEQFF	TGCAGCGTTGATCCCAGGACTAGATGGGCCAATGAGCAGTTCTTC
TRBD2	TRBV5-4	.	TRBJ2-2	CASSERLAATGELFF	TGTGCCAGCTCCGAGAGGCTAGCGGCTACCGGGGAGCTGTTTTTT
TRBD2	TRBV20-1	.	TRBJ2-5	CSDGTSSETQYF	TGCAGTGACGGGACTAGCTCGGAGACCCAGTACTTC
.	TRBV2	.	TRBJ2-3	CASSGGSYTDTQYF	TGTGCCAGCAGTGGGGGGAGCTACACAGATACGCAGTATTTT
.	TRBV20-1	.	TRBJ1-4	CSARDSGRTNEKLFF	TGCAGTGCTAGAGATTCGGGACGTACTAATGAAAAACTGTTTTTT
.	TRBV28	few	TRBJ1-5	CASSFLGRRQPQHF	TGTGCCAGCAGTTTTTTGGGGCGTCGGCAGCCCCAGCATTTT
.	TRBV21-1	few	TRBJ2-7	CASIPLAGRGNEQYF	TGTGCCAGCATCCCACTAGCGGGAAGGGGCAATGAGCAGTACTTC
TRBD1	TRBV20-1	.	TRBJ2-7	CSAIGTETYEQYF	TGCAGTGCTATCGGGACAGAAACCTACGAGCAGTACTTC
.	TRBV15	.	TRBJ2-1	CATSRDGGGWNNEQFF	TGTGCCACCAGCAGAGATGGGGGGGGCTGGAACAATGAGCAGTTCTTC
.	TRBV28	.	TRBJ1-1	CASSLGQWGAGDTEAFF	TGTGCCAGCAGTTTAGGTCAGTGGGGGGCAGGCGACACTGAAGCTTTCTTT
TRBD1	TRBV20-1	.	TRBJ1-6	CSARQGASPLHF	TGCAGTGCTAGACAGGGGGCTTCACCCCTCCACTTT
TRBD2	TRBV9	.	TRBJ2-1	CASSVGAGAHNEQFF	TGTGCCAGCAGCGTGGGAGCGGGGGCCCACAATGAGCAGTTCTTC